The TCR beta chain described here comes from a study of blood T cell repertoires in COVID-19. About the study: The study drew acute and convalescent COVID-19 samples from the United States, Italy and Spain. Sources were T cells, B-cell-depleted T cells, or PBMCs; the material itself was cDNA or gDNA.

Deletions cut 5 bases from V and 3 bases from J, with 17 bases between. Germline CDR1 and CDR2: SEHNR and FQNEAQ (reference sequence). This CDR3 region has 16 residues. Methods used by the authors: Estimates of nucleated cell counts were drawn from the amplification of reference gene primers. This table comes from immunoSEQ multiplex PCR, and its TCRdb copy is limited to in-frame clones, with some not included. V and J calls and clone size come straight from that table; D and trimming were deduced from the DNA. The table has hundreds of thousands of clones, roughly 84% seen once. Sequencing was done on a sample of peripheral blood. The clonotype originates from a man aged 35 to 55 with acute or convalescent COVID-19. V gene TRBV7-9 combines with J gene TRBJ1-3, with D possibly TRBD1 on 6 matching bases. This chain's CDR3 is CASSLMTGGVGNTIYF. The DNA of the CDR3 is TGTGCCAGCAGCCTAATGACAGGAGGAGTTGGAAACACCATATATTTT.